Below, 5 T cell receptor beta chains from the same sample are listed, as sequenced in a study of identical twins' blood T cells. TCRdb ran MiXCR on the 5' RACE reads and lists one entry per CDR3 protein. Of 350,000 to 400,000 distinct CDR3 sequences listed, about 28% are singletons. The sample taken for sequencing was PBMCs. The source is a woman aged 18-49 years in good health.

V is TRBV5-5 and J is TRBJ2-5; TRBD1 might be the D (6 bases). From germline, CDR1 is SGHKS and CDR2 YYEKEE (reference sequence). The V gene lost 0 bases and the J gene lost 2 bases, with 14 bases spanning the gap. The CDR3 loop spans 16 amino acids. The CDR3 DNA reads as TGTGCCAGCAGCTTGGGTCTGGGACATATACAAGAGACCCAGTACTTC. Protein: CASSLGLGHIQETQYF. Supplemented by reference TRBV5-5 and TRBJ2-5, the full variable domain reads DAGVTQSPTHLIKTRGQQVTLRCSPISGHKSVSWYQQVLGQGPQFIFQYYEKEERGRGNFPDRFSARQFPNYSSELNVNALLLGDSALYLCASSLGLGHIQETQYFGPGTRLLVL.

The chain joins TRBV6-5 to TRBJ2-2; D is undetermined. Trimming stripped 0 bases from V and 6 bases from J, with 5 bases between. The CDR3 has 13 residues. Germline values: CDR1 MNHEY, CDR2 SVGAGI. The CDR3 DNA reads TGTGCCAGCAGTTACTCGTCCCCCGGGGAGCTGTTTTTT. It codes for CASSYSSPGELFF.

The chain joins TRBV7-8 to TRBJ2-7, with unresolved D. The CDR3 extends over 14 amino acids. In germline, CDR1 is SGHVS, CDR2 FQNEAQ. Trimming left V 3 bases short and J 1 base short, with 10 bases between. The CDR3 nucleotides are TGTGCCAGCAGCTTCGCGGACGGATCCTACGAGCAGTACTTC. This translates into CASSFADGSYEQYF. The whole variable domain, filled in from reference TRBV7-8 and TRBJ2-7, reads GAGVSQSPRYKVAKRGQDVALRCDPISGHVSLFWYQQALGQGPEFLTYFQNEAQLDKSGLPSDRFFAERPEGSVSTLKIQRTQQEDSAVYLCASSFADGSYEQYFGPGTRLTVT.

This clonotype showed up just a few times. V usage is TRBV19 and J usage is TRBJ1-2, with a tentative D call TRBD1 (6 bases). V shed 10 bases and J shed 2 bases, with 14 bases lying between them. CDR1 is LNHDA, CDR2 SQIVND, per germline (reference sequence). There are 13 residues in the CDR3. Here the CDR3 DNA reads TGTGCCACTAATCCTAGGGGGAACTATGGCTACACCTTC. Translation: CATNPRGNYGYTF.

This clonotype showed up just a few times. The J gene is TRBJ2-5, the V gene TRBV13; maybe TRBD2 (6 bases). Germline CDR1 is PRHDT and CDR2 is FYEKMQ (reference sequence). The CDR3 runs to 13 residues. The ends were cut back, 3 bases at V and 3 bases at J, with 8 bases in the middle. The CDR3 protein is CASSFSSEETQYF. Here the CDR3 DNA reads TGTGCCAGCAGCTTCTCTAGCGAAGAGACCCAGTACTTC. Variable domain in full (rest from reference TRBV13 and TRBJ2-5): AAGVIQSPRHLIKEKRETATLKCYPIPRHDTVYWYQQGPGQDPQFLISFYEKMQSDKGSIPDRFSAQQFSDYHSELNMSSLELGDSALYFCASSFSSEETQYFGPGTRLLVL.